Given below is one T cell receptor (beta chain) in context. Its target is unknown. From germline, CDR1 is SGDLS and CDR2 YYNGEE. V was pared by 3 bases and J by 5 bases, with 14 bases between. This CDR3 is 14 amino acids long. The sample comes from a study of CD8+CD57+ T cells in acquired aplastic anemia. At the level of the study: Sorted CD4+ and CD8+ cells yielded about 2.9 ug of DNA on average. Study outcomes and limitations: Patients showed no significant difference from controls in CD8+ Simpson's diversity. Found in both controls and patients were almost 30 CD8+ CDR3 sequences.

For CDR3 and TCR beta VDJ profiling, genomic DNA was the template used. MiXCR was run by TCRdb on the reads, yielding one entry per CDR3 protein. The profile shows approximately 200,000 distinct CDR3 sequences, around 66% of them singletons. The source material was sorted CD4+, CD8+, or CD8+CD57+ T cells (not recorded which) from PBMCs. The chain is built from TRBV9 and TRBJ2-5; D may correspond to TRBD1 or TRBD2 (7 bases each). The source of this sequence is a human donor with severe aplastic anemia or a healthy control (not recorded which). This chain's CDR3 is CASSGRGGLETQYF. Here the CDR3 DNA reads TGTGCCAGCAGCGGCAGGGGGGGCCTCGAGACCCAGTACTTC.